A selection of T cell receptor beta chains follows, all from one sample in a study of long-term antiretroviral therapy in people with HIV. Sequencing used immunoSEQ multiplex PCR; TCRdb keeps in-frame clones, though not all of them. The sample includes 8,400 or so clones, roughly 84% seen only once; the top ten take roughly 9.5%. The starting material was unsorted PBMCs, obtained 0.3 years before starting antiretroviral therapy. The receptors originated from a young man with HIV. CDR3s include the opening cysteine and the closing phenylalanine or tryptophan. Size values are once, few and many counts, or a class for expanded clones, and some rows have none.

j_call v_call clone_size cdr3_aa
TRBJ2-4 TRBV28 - CASSLYQGNIQYF
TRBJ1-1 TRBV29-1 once CSVEGQTNTEAFF
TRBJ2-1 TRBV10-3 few CAIRSDLYNEQFF
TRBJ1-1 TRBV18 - CASSLGTGEAFF
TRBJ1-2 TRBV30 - CAWKSGYYGYTF
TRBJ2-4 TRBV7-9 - CASSLGDLRGPTKNIQYF
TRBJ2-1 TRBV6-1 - CASSEVGNEQFF
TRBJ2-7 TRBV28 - CASSLYSASSYEQYF
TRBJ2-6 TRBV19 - CASWAVEGAESGANVLTF
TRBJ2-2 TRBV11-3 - CASSSGTRVTGELFF
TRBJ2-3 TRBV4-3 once CASSQERIPGLAGGDTQYF
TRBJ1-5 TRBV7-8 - CASSLRVNQPQHF
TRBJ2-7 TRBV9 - CASSVGTSGYEQYF
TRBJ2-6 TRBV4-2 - CASSQDKNSGANVLTF
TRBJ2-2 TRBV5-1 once CASSLAGTGITGELFF
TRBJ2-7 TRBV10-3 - CAISESTSGLFSEQYF
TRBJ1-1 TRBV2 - CASSSNGVRAFF
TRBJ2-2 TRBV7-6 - CASSLEEHTGELFF
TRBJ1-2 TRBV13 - CASSQRHDTASGYTF
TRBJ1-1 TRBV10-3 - CAISETGSETEAFF
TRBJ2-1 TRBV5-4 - CASSLGTRINEQFF
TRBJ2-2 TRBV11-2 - CASSLGREGLTGELFF
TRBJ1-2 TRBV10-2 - CASSPGQGPHRYGYTF
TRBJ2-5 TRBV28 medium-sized CASSLMGYNEETQYF
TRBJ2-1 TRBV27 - CASSREGQDYNEQFF
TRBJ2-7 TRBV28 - CASNVRGYEQYF
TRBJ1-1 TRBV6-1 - CASNLGGGEAEAFF
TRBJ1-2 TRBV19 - CASSTDTLNGYGYTF
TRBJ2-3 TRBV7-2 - CASSSIGTSGRTDTQYF
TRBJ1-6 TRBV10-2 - CASRTGSSYNSPLHF
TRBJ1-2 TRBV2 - CASSGGGQVISYTF
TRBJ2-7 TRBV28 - CASSSLGQTYEQYF
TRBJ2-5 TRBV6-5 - CASSPRQWETQYF
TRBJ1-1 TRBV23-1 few CASSQSRGQMNTEAFF
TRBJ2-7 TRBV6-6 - CASTQMGGFYEQYF
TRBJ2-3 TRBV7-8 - CASSFGTGADTQYF
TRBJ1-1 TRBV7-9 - CASSLRQGNTEAFF
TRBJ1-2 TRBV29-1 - CSVEDELPGGINYGYTF
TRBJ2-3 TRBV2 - CASRGERTDTQYF
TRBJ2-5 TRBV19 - CASSISPGWLAQYF
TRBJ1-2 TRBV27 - CASSSTPGVSYGYTF
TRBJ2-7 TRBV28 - CASSPPASYEQYF
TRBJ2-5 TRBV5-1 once CASSATGQETQYF
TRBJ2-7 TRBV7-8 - CASSPPVGQNYEQYF
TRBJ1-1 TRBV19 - CATRRGTGQIRNTEAFF
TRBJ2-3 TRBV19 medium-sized CASKGTGISTDTQYF
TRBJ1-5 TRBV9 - CASSVGGESNQPQHF
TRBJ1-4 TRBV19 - CASSPRGDEKLFF
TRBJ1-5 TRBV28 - CASSLAGSNQPQHF
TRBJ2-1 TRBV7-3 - CASSSTGSGEIYNEQFF
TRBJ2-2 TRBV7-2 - CARAGTSGTGELFF
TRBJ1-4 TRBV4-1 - CASSRAGPNEKLFF
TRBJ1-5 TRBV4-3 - CASSQDRGNQPQHF